This T cell receptor beta chain is drawn from a study of cytomegalovirus exposure and HLA in healthy donors. Study context: As released early, the data held roughly 85 million unique TCRs from HLA-typed donors. Study results and limitations: The majority of CMV-associated TCR beta chains were reported as apparently HLA-restricted in a later analysis. A later analysis reportedly identified an Asian-associated ancestry cluster as carrying fewer N-insertions than the approximately 640-donor mean.

V was clipped by 6 bases and J by 8 bases; unmatched bases: 15. The length of the CDR3 is 16 residues. The germline CDR1 and CDR2 sequences are MNHNY and SVGAGI (reference sequence). Points on this clone: Its antigen is still unknown.

The study ran its PCR with 60 Vbeta and 13 Jbeta primers. TCRdb's copy holds only in-frame clones and misses some; the assay was immunoSEQ multiplex PCR. The sample holds roughly 110,000 clones, about 76% seen once. The rearrangement links TRBV6-6 to TRBJ1-4, with 7 bases that match TRBD1. The receptor's source is a woman aged 40 to 55 in good health and CMV-seropositive. Sequencing was done on a sample of PBMCs. The CDR3 nucleotides are TGTGCCAGCAGCTTACCCAACCAACAGGGGAAGGAAAAACTGTTTTTT. This sequence encodes CASSLPNQQGKEKLFF.